The 32 T cell receptor beta chains below all came from one sample that was sequenced in a study of cytomegalovirus exposure and HLA in healthy donors. Primers: 60 Vbeta forward and 13 Jbeta reverse. Sequenced by immunoSEQ multiplex PCR; TCRdb stores in-frame clones only, minus some. The repertoire holds 210,000 or so clones, with 76% as singletons. The material sequenced was PBMCs. These receptors all come from a man between 18 and 35 years old in good health and CMV-seronegative.

The V and J genes are TRBV6-5 and TRBJ2-1, with D hard to call. V lost 4 bases to trimming and J lost 5 bases, with 15 bases between them. The CDR3 totals 15 residues. Germline CDR1 reads MNHEY; CDR2 reads SVGAGI. As DNA, the CDR3 is TGTGCCAGCAGTTCTAGGTCCCCTCTTCACAATGAGCAGTTCTTC. Its translation is CASSSRSPLHNEQFF.

V usage is TRBV29-1 and J usage is TRBJ2-1; TRBD1 aligns across 10 bases. The CDR3 runs 14 residues. V lost 7 bases and J lost 8; bases outside the gene matches: 11. From germline, CDR1 is SQVTM and CDR2 ANQGSEA. The CDR3 DNA reads as TGCAGCGCCGAAAAAGGGACAGGGGTTTATGAGCAGTTCTTC. Residues: CSAEKGTGVYEQFF.

This clone was picked up a small number of times. One junction end does not reproduce the germline sequence, and a read error may be involved. Other DNA sequences of this sample code for an identical CDR3. The chain carries TRBV7-8 and TRBJ1-1; perhaps TRBD1 as D (5 bases). CDR3 length: 14 residues. Germline values: CDR1 SGHVS, CDR2 FQNEAQ. The CDR3 sequence: CASSSGTTGTEAFF. The CDR3 DNA is TGTGCCAGCAGCTCAGGGACTACGGGCACTGAGGCTTTCTTT.

The genes are TRBV4-1 and TRBJ2-1; D uncertain. The V gene lost 0 bases and the J gene lost 0 bases, with 9 bases spanning the gap. Germline values: CDR1 MGHRA, CDR2 YSYEKL. This CDR3 has 16 amino acids. CDR3 nucleotide sequence: TGCGCCAGCAGCCAAGAGGCAGGCTTCTCCTACAATGAGCAGTTCTTC. Protein: CASSQEAGFSYNEQFF.

The chain is built from TRBV5-1 and TRBJ2-7; D is perhaps TRBD1 (6 bases). Trimming left V 0 bases short and J 7 bases short, with 14 bases between. This CDR3 is 14 amino acids long. Germline CDR1 SGHRS, CDR2 YFSETQ. CDR3 sequence reads: CASSLGHRAGEQYF. Here the CDR3 DNA reads TGCGCCAGCAGCTTGGGCCACAGGGCTGGGGAGCAGTACTTC.

The chain joins TRBV9 to TRBJ2-2, with a possible D match to TRBD2 (5 bases). The CDR3 totals 14 residues. Per the germline V gene, CDR1 is SGDLS and CDR2 is YYNGEE. The V and J ends lost 3 bases and 2 bases respectively, with 8 bases between them. The CDR3 coding sequence is TGTGCCAGCAGCGGTGACTATAACACCGGGGAGCTGTTTTTT. Protein sequence: CASSGDYNTGELFF.

This clone was detected only a few times. This sequence joins TRBV2 and TRBJ1-1, with 7 bases identical to TRBD1. V was pared by 5 bases and J by 2 bases, with 5 bases of the junction left unmatched. CDR1 SNHLY and CDR2 FYNNEI come from the germline V gene. There are 14 residues in the CDR3. The CDR3, as DNA: TGTGCCAGCAGTCAGACAGGGAGAAACACTGAAGCTTTCTTT. Its translation: CASSQTGRNTEAFF.

This clone occurred once. The genes are TRBV5-4 and TRBJ1-1; D may be TRBD1 (6 bases). V lost 4 bases, J lost 7 bases, and 11 bases lay in between. The CDR3 covers 12 residues. Per the germline V gene, CDR1 is SGHNT and CDR2 is YYREEE (reference sequence). Here the CDR3 DNA reads TGTGCCAGCAGCCAGACAGGACGTGAAGCTTTCTTT. This codes for CASSQTGREAFF.

This clone showed up just a few times. The chain uses TRBV7-2 and TRBJ2-5; D unresolved. V lost 3 bases, J lost 0 bases, and 14 bases lay in between. This CDR3 region has 16 residues. Per germline, CDR1 SGHTA and CDR2 FQGNSA. DNA for the CDR3: TGTGCCAGCAGCTTGGTCCGGTCTTGGTACCAAGAGACCCAGTACTTC. It specifies CASSLVRSWYQETQYF.

The CDR3 DNA reads as TGTGCCAGCAGCTTTCAGGGATCCTACAATGAGCAGTTCTTC. It encodes CASSFQGSYNEQFF. The chain is built from TRBV5-4 and TRBJ2-1, with D possibly matching TRBD1 (5 bases). V was clipped by 2 bases and J by 1 base, with 7 bases between them. This CDR3 has 14 residues. Germline lookup yields CDR1 SGHNT and CDR2 YYREEE (reference sequence).

This chain uses TRBV9 with TRBJ2-3; TRBD1 might be the D (6 bases). V lost 4 bases and J 10 bases, leaving 28 bases between the germline ends. The CDR3 has 17 amino acids. Germline CDR1 is SGDLS and CDR2 is YYNGEE. The CDR3 protein is CASSSPKSDRSEPSQYF. CDR3 in DNA: TGTGCCAGCAGCTCCCCGAAGAGCGACAGGTCTGAACCGTCGCAGTATTTT.

CDR3 in amino acids: CASSQDSRQGYNEQFF. The DNA of the CDR3 is TGCGCCAGCAGCCAAGATTCTAGACAGGGTTACAATGAGCAGTTCTTC. V is TRBV4-1 and J is TRBJ2-1; TRBD1 agrees at 7 bases. There are 16 residues in the CDR3. After removal of 0 bases from V and 4 bases from J, the junction contained 6 bases not matched to a gene. In germline, CDR1 is MGHRA, CDR2 YSYEKL.

The chain uses TRBV6-1 and TRBJ2-3; D unresolved. The V and J ends lost 1 base and 2 bases respectively, with 13 bases between them. The CDR3 is made up of 16 amino acids. Germline V gene data show CDR1 as MNHNS and CDR2 as SASEGT. The chain's CDR3 is CASSEGAGGPTDTQYF. For the CDR3, the DNA is TGTGCCAGCAGTGAAGGAGCCGGCGGCCCCACAGATACGCAGTATTTT.

The chain links TRBV10-3 to TRBJ2-7; TRBD1 matches at 7 bases. Trimming cost V 6 bases and J 3 bases; bases outside gene matches: 5. Germline CDR1 is ENHRY and CDR2 is SYGVKD. CDR3 length: 13 residues. The CDR3, as DNA: TGTGCCATCAGCGACAGGGTTAACTACGAGCAGTACTTC. Translating it yields CAISDRVNYEQYF.

The gene calls are TRBV27 and TRBJ2-7; D possibly corresponds to TRBD2 (5 bases). Germline V gene data show CDR1 as MNHEY and CDR2 as SMNVEV (reference sequence). The ends were cut back, 0 bases at V and 4 bases at J, with 13 bases in the middle. This CDR3 spans 15 amino acids. CDR3 amino acids: CASSLSRRYSYEQYF. The CDR3 coding sequence is TGTGCCAGCAGTTTATCCCGGAGGTATTCTTACGAGCAGTACTTC.

The chain combines TRBV9 with TRBJ2-1, with 11 bases that match TRBD1. Germline values: CDR1 SGDLS, CDR2 YYNGEE. The trim removed 4 bases at V and 1 base at J, leaving 10 bases unmatched. This CDR3 spans 18 amino acids. The CDR3 loop reads CASSPQRGQGASYNEQFF. CDR3 sequence (DNA): TGTGCCAGCAGCCCTCAAAGAGGACAGGGGGCGTCCTACAATGAGCAGTTCTTC.

The rearrangement links TRBV4-1 to TRBJ1-6; a weak D match, TRBD1 (5 bases). This CDR3 is 15 amino acids long. The germline CDR1 and CDR2 sequences are MGHRA and YSYEKL. The ends were cut back, 2 bases at V and 10 bases at J, with 15 bases in the middle. The CDR3 sequence is CASSQPYLGPSPLHF. CDR3 in DNA: TGCGCCAGCAGCCAACCGTACTTGGGGCCCTCACCCCTCCACTTT.

The rearrangement joins TRBV27 to TRBJ2-7; TRBD2 matches 7 bases. CDR3 length: 16 residues. From germline, CDR1 is MNHEY and CDR2 SMNVEV (reference sequence). Germline trimming cut 5 bases from V and 0 bases from J; bases unmatched to any gene: 10. The chain's CDR3 is CASSLGLPLFSYEQYF. CDR3 DNA: TGTGCCAGCAGTCTGGGACTACCCCTCTTCTCCTACGAGCAGTACTTC.

This chain connects TRBV7-5 to TRBJ1-2; the table calls TRBD1, which could not be checked here. TRBV7-5 is reported as a pseudogene. This CDR3 has 15 amino acids. DNA of the CDR3: TGTGCCAGAAGCTTGCCCAGGGGGCTCGGGTATGGCTACACCTTC. Residues: CARSLPRGLGYGYTF.

V and J are TRBV9 and TRBJ1-3; D unclear. Germline V gene lookup returns CDR1 SGDLS and CDR2 YYNGEE. CDR3 size: 16 residues. V lost 0 bases and J lost 4, with 14 bases in between. The CDR3: CASSVELGRPGNTIYF. In DNA, the CDR3 is TGTGCCAGCAGCGTAGAGTTAGGGAGGCCCGGAAACACCATATATTTT.

The rearrangement uses TRBV18 and TRBJ2-3; no clear D gene. The CDR3 is made up of 15 amino acids. Trimming removed 3 bases from V and 8 bases from J, with 18 bases in between. Germline V gives CDR1 KGHSH, CDR2 LQKENI. CDR3 protein: CASSPLGAETGTQYF. Here the CDR3 DNA reads TGTGCCAGCTCACCCTTAGGAGCCGAAACGGGTACGCAGTATTTT.

The chain is built from TRBV6-1 and TRBJ1-6; D is unresolved. There are 15 residues in the CDR3. Looked up from germline, CDR1 is MNHNS and CDR2 is SASEGT. V lost 1 base and J 5 bases, leaving 9 bases between the germline ends. The CDR3 nucleotides are TGTGCCAGCAGTGAAGGGTGGCGGAATAATTCACCCCTCCACTTT. Protein sequence: CASSEGWRNNSPLHF.

This clone has more than one count but fewer than ten. V and J are TRBV5-1 and TRBJ1-1; TRBD1 agrees at 8 bases. The germline V gene encodes CDR1 SGHRS and CDR2 YFSETQ. The CDR3 consists of 13 residues. J was trimmed by 4 bases and V by 2 bases; bases with no gene match: 1. The CDR3 DNA reads TGCGCCAGCAGCTTCGGACAGGGCACTGAAGCTTTCTTT. Protein: CASSFGQGTEAFF.

The gene calls are TRBV11-2 and TRBJ1-1, with D possibly being TRBD1 (6 bases). The CDR3 has 15 amino acids. Germline V gene lookup returns CDR1 SGHAT and CDR2 FQNNGV. With 5 bases removed from V and 0 bases from J, the gap between germline ends came to 13 bases. The CDR3 DNA follows: TGTGCCAGCAGCCAGGGGCAGGGCATGAACACTGAAGCTTTCTTT. Translation gives CASSQGQGMNTEAFF.

The rearrangement links TRBV25-1 to TRBJ2-7, with TRBD2 identical over 10 bases. V was clipped by 4 bases and J by 4 bases; unmatched bases: 7. Germline V gene sequence: CDR1 MGHDK, CDR2 SYGVNS. The CDR3 runs to 15 residues. The CDR3 DNA follows: TGTGCCAGCAGTGCTTCTAGCGGGAGAATGTACGAGCAGTACTTC. It yields the protein CASSASSGRMYEQYF.

Only one count was recorded for this clone. The CDR3 loop reads CASSLASRNTGELFF. In DNA, the CDR3 is TGTGCCAGCAGTCTAGCTAGCAGGAACACCGGGGAGCTGTTTTTT. This chain joins TRBV28 and TRBJ2-2; possibly TRBD2 for D (5 bases). V was shortened by 5 bases and J by 1 base, with 11 bases between the two germline ends. The CDR3 contains 15 residues. Germline V gene sequence: CDR1 MDHEN, CDR2 SYDVKM.

This rearrangement joins TRBV30 to TRBJ2-2; D is possibly TRBD1 (6 bases). Germline CDR1 is GTSNPN and CDR2 is SVGIG (reference sequence). The CDR3 consists of 15 residues. Trimming took off 2 bases at V and 6 bases at J, with 16 bases between the two ends. The DNA of the CDR3 is TGTGCCTGGAGTCAAGCTAATTCAGGGGCCGGGGAGCTGTTTTTT. It yields the protein CAWSQANSGAGELFF.

The sample holds one count of this clone. One end of the junction fails to match germline, which may point to a read error. The J gene is TRBJ1-1, the V gene TRBV7-9; D uncertain. The germline V gene has CDR1 SEHNR and CDR2 FQNEAQ (reference sequence). The CDR3 runs 11 residues. CDR3: CSSSLGREAFF. Here the CDR3 DNA reads TGTTCCAGCAGCTTAGGGAGAGAAGCTTTCTTT.

V usage is TRBV6-5 and J usage is TRBJ2-1, with TRBD1 identical over 7 bases. The V gene's germline CDR1 is MNHEY and CDR2 SVGAGI. The CDR3 extends over 16 amino acids. J lost 3 bases, V lost 4 bases, and 9 bases had no gene match. The CDR3 region is CASSSRSGTDYNEQFF. The DNA for the CDR3 is TGTGCCAGCAGTTCAAGATCCGGGACAGACTACAATGAGCAGTTCTTC.

The chain is built from TRBV7-9 and TRBJ2-7; TRBD2 aligns across 11 bases. Losses at the gene ends were 6 bases for V and 4 bases for J; bases not matched to a gene: 8. The CDR3 extends over 15 amino acids. Germline values: CDR1 SEHNR, CDR2 FQNEAQ (reference sequence). CDR3 in amino acids: CASSLTSGNAYEQYF. The CDR3 nucleotides are TGTGCCAGCAGTTTGACTAGCGGGAATGCATACGAGCAGTACTTC. The full variable domain, with the rest looked up from reference TRBV7-9 and TRBJ2-7, is DTGVSQNPRHKITKRGQNVTFRCDPISEHNRLYWYRQTLGQGPEFLTYFQNEAQLEKSRLLSDRFSAERPKGSFSTLEIQRTEQGDSAMYLCASSLTSGNAYEQYFGPGTRLTVT.

V and J are TRBV5-4 and TRBJ1-6; tentative D call: TRBD1 (6 bases). CDR1 is SGHNT and CDR2 is YYREEE in the germline V gene (reference sequence). The CDR3 extends over 15 amino acids. V was cut by 0 bases and J by 14 bases, with 18 bases left in between. Here the CDR3 reads CASSLEGSRGTSLHF. For the CDR3, the DNA is TGTGCCAGCAGCTTGGAGGGCAGCCGAGGGACATCCCTCCACTTT.

This clone was picked up a small number of times. This chain connects TRBV5-1 to TRBJ2-3, with a tentative D call TRBD2 (6 bases). The CDR3 extends over 14 amino acids. Trimming shortened V by 6 bases and J by 0 bases, and 11 bases separated the two germline ends. Germline CDR1 is SGHRS and CDR2 is YFSETQ. The CDR3 region is CASTLAGSTDTQYF. CDR3 DNA: TGCGCCAGCACGCTGGCGGGAAGCACAGATACGCAGTATTTT.